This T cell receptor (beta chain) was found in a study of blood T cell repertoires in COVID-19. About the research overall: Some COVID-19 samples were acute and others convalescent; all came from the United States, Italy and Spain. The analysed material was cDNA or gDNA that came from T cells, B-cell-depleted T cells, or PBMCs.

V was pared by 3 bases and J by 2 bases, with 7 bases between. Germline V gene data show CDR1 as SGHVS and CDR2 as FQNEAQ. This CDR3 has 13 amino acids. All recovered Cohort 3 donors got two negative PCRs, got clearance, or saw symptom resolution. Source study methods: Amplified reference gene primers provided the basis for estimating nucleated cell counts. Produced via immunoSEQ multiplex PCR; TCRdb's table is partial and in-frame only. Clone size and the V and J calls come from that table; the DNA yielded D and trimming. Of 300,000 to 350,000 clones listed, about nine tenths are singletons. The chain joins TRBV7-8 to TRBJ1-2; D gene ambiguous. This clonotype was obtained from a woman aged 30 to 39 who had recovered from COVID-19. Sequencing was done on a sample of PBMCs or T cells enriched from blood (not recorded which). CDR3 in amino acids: CASSFSQNYGYTF. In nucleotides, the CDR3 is TGTGCCAGCAGCTTTTCCCAAAACTATGGCTACACCTTC.